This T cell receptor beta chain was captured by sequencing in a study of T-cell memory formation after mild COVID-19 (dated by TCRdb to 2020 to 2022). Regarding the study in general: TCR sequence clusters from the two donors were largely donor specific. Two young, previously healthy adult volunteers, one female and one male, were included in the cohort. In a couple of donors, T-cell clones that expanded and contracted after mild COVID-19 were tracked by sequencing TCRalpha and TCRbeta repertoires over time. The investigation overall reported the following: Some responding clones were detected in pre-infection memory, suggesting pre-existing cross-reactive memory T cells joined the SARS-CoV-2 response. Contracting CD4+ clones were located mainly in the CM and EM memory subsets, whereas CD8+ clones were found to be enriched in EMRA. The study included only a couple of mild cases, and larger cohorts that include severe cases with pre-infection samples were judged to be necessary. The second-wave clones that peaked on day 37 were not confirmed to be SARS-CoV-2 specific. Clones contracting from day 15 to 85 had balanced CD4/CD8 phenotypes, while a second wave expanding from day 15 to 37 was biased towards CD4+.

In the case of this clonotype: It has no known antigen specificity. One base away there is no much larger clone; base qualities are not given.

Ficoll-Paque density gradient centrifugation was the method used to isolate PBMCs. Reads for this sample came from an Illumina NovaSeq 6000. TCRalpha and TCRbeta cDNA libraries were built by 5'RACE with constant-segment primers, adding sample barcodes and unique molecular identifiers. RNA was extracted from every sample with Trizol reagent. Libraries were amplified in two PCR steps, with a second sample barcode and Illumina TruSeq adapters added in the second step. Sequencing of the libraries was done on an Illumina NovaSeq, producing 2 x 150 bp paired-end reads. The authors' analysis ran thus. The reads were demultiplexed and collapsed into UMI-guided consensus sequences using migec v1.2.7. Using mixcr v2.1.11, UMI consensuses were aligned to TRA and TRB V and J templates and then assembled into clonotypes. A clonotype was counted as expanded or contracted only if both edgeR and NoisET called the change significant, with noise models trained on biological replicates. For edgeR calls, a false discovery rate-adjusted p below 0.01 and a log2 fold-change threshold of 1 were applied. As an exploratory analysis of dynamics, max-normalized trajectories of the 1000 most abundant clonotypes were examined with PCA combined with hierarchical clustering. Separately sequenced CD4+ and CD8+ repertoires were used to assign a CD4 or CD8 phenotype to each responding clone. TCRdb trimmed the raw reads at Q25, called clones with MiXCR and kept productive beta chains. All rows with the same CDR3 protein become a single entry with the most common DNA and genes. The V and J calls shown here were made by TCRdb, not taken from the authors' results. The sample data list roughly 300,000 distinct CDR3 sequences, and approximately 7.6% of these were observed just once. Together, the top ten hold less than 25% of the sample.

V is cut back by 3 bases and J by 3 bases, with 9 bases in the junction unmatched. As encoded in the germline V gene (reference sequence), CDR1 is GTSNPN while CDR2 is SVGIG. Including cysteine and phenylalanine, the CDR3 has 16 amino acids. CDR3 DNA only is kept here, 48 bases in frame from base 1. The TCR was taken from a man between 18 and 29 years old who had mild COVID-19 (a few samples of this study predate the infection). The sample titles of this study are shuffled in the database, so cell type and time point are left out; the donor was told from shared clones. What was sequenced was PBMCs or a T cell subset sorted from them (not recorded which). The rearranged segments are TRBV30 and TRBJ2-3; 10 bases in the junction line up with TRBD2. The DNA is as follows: TGTGCCTGGAGCGGCAGCGGGGGGGCTTTGACAGATACGCAGTATTTT. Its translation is CAWSGSGGALTDTQYF.